The 21 T cell receptor beta chains below come from one sample, sequenced in a study of T cell changes during pregnancy in multiple sclerosis. Profiling relied on immunoSEQ multiplex PCR, and the TCRdb table lists in-frame clones only, not all of them. The data contain approximately 88,000 clones, around 92% of them singletons. The sample was peripheral blood, taken in the first trimester of pregnancy. Every receptor here comes from a female donor with multiple sclerosis, enrolled in a pregnancy study.

CDR3 nucleotides: TGTGCCAGCATAATCTTTTACAATGAGCAGTTCTTC. As protein: CASIIFYNEQFF. The V gene is TRBV21-1, the J gene TRBJ2-1; the D call in the table, TRBD2, was not verified against the DNA. TRBV21-1 counts as a pseudogene. This CDR3 spans 12 amino acids.

Of note for this clone: The sample contains more than one DNA sequence encoding this CDR3. The J gene is TRBJ2-1, the V gene TRBV10-3; D unclear. The CDR3 is made up of 15 amino acids. Trimming stripped 0 bases from V and 1 base from J, with 7 bases between. Germline values: CDR1 ENHRY, CDR2 SYGVKD. CDR3 protein: CAISESGGSYNEQFF. CDR3 bases: TGTGCCATCAGTGAGTCTGGCGGATCCTACAATGAGCAGTTCTTC.

The rearrangement links TRBV28 to TRBJ2-1, with 7 bases identical to TRBD1. With 7 bases clipped from V and 0 bases from J, the junction kept 6 bases outside the gene matches. Germline-derived CDR1 and CDR2 are MDHEN and SYDVKM. The CDR3 loop spans 15 amino acids. The CDR3 bases are TGTGCCAGCACCTTGACAGGGATCTCCTACAATGAGCAGTTCTTC. It specifies CASTLTGISYNEQFF. The full variable domain, with the rest looked up from reference TRBV28 and TRBJ2-1, is DVKVTQSSRYLVKRTGEKVFLECVQDMDHENMFWYRQDPGLGLRLIYFSYDVKMKEKGDIPEGYSVSREKKERFSLILESASTNQTSMYLCASTLTGISYNEQFFGPGTRLTVL.

The CDR3 loop is CASSDGGDTQYF. The CDR3 coding sequence is TGTGCCAGTAGTGACGGGGGAGATACGCAGTATTTT. The J gene is TRBJ2-3, the V gene TRBV19; D is perhaps TRBD2 (6 bases). This CDR3 region has 12 residues. Germline lookup yields CDR1 LNHDA and CDR2 SQIVND (reference sequence). Trimming took off 5 bases at V and 5 bases at J, with 8 bases between the two ends.

This clone occurred a few times. The V gene is TRBV2, the J gene TRBJ2-1; 11 bases align to TRBD2. V shed 7 bases and J 4 bases; nucleotides not matched to a gene: 6. Germline assignment: CDR1 SNHLY and CDR2 FYNNEI. This CDR3 has 15 residues. The CDR3 loop is CASTVGLAVYNEQFF. In nucleotides, the CDR3 is TGTGCCAGCACCGTGGGACTAGCGGTATACAATGAGCAGTTCTTC.

V usage is TRBV28 and J usage is TRBJ1-2; the D is unclear. The CDR3 sequence is 15 residues long. V was trimmed by 3 bases and J by 9 bases, leaving 20 bases between them. Per germline, CDR1 MDHEN and CDR2 SYDVKM. The CDR3 sequence: CASSFFSGSQRSYTF. The DNA for the CDR3 is TGTGCCAGCAGTTTTTTCTCCGGGTCCCAGCGTAGCTACACCTTC.

The rearrangement uses TRBV28 and TRBJ2-1, with D unresolved. V was cut by 10 bases and J by 3 bases, with 19 bases left in between. The CDR3 totals 15 residues. Looked up from germline, CDR1 is MDHEN and CDR2 is SYDVKM. Here the CDR3 reads CATTRWAILYNEQFF. CDR3 sequence (DNA): TGTGCCACTACACGGTGGGCCATCCTCTACAATGAGCAGTTCTTC.

This chain links TRBV25-1 with TRBJ2-7, with D possibly being TRBD1 (6 bases). Per the germline V gene, CDR1 is MGHDK and CDR2 is SYGVNS. The CDR3 is 15 residues long. The V gene lost 2 bases and the J gene lost 2 bases, with 13 bases spanning the gap. CDR3 residues: CASSEEGVLAYEQYF. DNA for the CDR3: TGTGCCAGCAGTGAAGAGGGGGTCCTTGCCTACGAGCAGTACTTC.

This clone was seen a few times. The J gene is TRBJ2-2, the V gene TRBV7-2, with D unclear. This CDR3 has 14 amino acids. V gave up 0 bases and J gave up 4 bases, with 6 bases separating them. Germline CDR1 reads SGHTA; CDR2 reads FQGNSA. CDR3 protein: CASSLAWSTGELFF. DNA for the CDR3: TGTGCCAGCAGCTTAGCGTGGAGCACCGGGGAGCTGTTTTTT.

The chain combines TRBV7-2 with TRBJ1-2; 9 bases are a match to TRBD1. The germline V gene encodes CDR1 SGHTA and CDR2 FQGNSA. V was pared by 2 bases and J by 2 bases, with 3 bases of the junction left unmatched. CDR3 length: 15 residues. The CDR3 region is CASSLWGTGNYGYTF. The CDR3 region has the DNA TGTGCCAGCAGCTTATGGGGGACAGGGAACTATGGCTACACCTTC.

This chain links TRBV5-1 with TRBJ2-1; 12 bases agree with TRBD2. This CDR3 region has 18 residues. Germline-derived CDR1 and CDR2 are SGHRS and YFSETQ. The V and J ends lost 5 bases and 0 bases, in that order; junction bases with no gene match: 9. The CDR3 loop reads CASSFPTSGGSSYNEQFF. The CDR3 DNA reads as TGCGCCAGCAGTTTCCCGACTAGCGGGGGTAGCTCCTACAATGAGCAGTTCTTC.

This chain joins TRBV5-1 and TRBJ2-3; TRBD2 aligns across 15 bases. Germline lookup yields CDR1 SGHRS and CDR2 YFSETQ. The ends lost 4 bases at V and 0 bases at J; junction bases unmatched: 6. CDR3 length equals 18 residues. The CDR3 sequence is CASSPGLAGGTSTDTQYF. The CDR3 nucleotides read TGCGCCAGCAGCCCTGGACTAGCGGGAGGGACTAGCACAGATACGCAGTATTTT.

This clone was observed a single time. This chain uses TRBV6-1 with TRBJ2-7; 11 bases fit TRBD2. The CDR3 extends over 15 amino acids. The ends lost 8 bases at V and 2 bases at J; junction bases unmatched: 8. From germline, CDR1 is MNHNS and CDR2 SASEGT. CDR3 sequence (DNA): TGTGCCAGCGGGGACCTTAGCGGGAGGGCCTACGAGCAGTACTTC. Translation gives CASGDLSGRAYEQYF.

The chain recombines TRBV9 with TRBJ1-1; D perhaps matches TRBD1 (5 bases). CDR3 size: 14 residues. V was trimmed by 3 bases and J by 0 bases, leaving 9 bases between them. Germline CDR1 SGDLS, CDR2 YYNGEE. CDR3: CASSARDLNTEAFF. The CDR3 DNA reads as TGTGCCAGCAGCGCAAGGGACTTGAACACTGAAGCTTTCTTT.

V gene TRBV9 combines with J gene TRBJ1-4; TRBD1 matches at 9 bases. This CDR3 has 15 amino acids. Germline values: CDR1 SGDLS, CDR2 YYNGEE. V dropped 1 base and J dropped 5; count of bases not matched to a gene: 3. DNA for the CDR3: TGTGCCAGCAGCGTACAGACAGGGGGAAATGAAAAACTGTTTTTT. Translation gives CASSVQTGGNEKLFF.

The gene calls are TRBV7-3 and TRBJ1-1, with TRBD1 matching 10 bases. The trim removed 2 bases at V and 4 bases at J, leaving 7 bases unmatched. The CDR3 totals 16 residues. CDR1 is SGHTA, CDR2 FQGTGA, per germline. CDR3 coding DNA: TGTGCCAGCAGCTTAGGGGGGACAGGGGTTACCACTGAAGCTTTCTTT. Protein sequence: CASSLGGTGVTTEAFF. The variable domain in full, with the rest retrieved from reference TRBV7-3 and TRBJ1-1, is GAGVSQTPSNKVTEKGKYVELRCDPISGHTALYWYRQSLGQGPEFLIYFQGTGAADDSGLPNDRFFAVRPEGSVSTLKIQRTERGDSAVYLCASSLGGTGVTTEAFFGQGTRLTVV.

The V and J genes are TRBV6-1 and TRBJ2-7, with 11 bases matching TRBD1. This CDR3 is built from 14 residues. CDR1 is MNHNS, CDR2 SASEGT, per germline. With V trimmed by 6 bases and J by 2 bases, 3 bases remained unmatched. DNA of the CDR3: TGTGCCAGCAGCCTGGACAGGGGGCCCTACGAGCAGTACTTC. Residues: CASSLDRGPYEQYF.

This chain links TRBV11-2 with TRBJ2-3, with 11 bases matching TRBD2. CDR1 and CDR2 from the germline V gene are SGHAT and FQNNGV. After removal of 2 bases from V and 3 bases from J, the junction contained 1 base not matched to a gene. CDR3 length: 15 amino acids. CDR3 sequence: CASSLIAGGTDTQYF. CDR3 coding DNA: TGTGCCAGCAGCTTAATAGCGGGAGGGACAGATACGCAGTATTTT.

This chain connects TRBV19 to TRBJ2-1; 7 bases are a match to TRBD1. Trimming at V came to 5 bases and at J to 3 bases, leaving 4 bases not matched to a gene. Looked up from germline, CDR1 is LNHDA and CDR2 is SQIVND (reference sequence). The CDR3 runs 14 residues. The CDR3 sequence: CASSPTGYYNEQFF. CDR3 nucleotides: TGTGCCAGTAGTCCGACAGGGTACTACAATGAGCAGTTCTTC.

The genes are TRBV19 and TRBJ2-1, with TRBD1 as a possible D gene (7 bases). Germline values: CDR1 LNHDA, CDR2 SQIVND (reference sequence). The CDR3 spans 16 residues. The V gene lost 3 bases and the J gene lost 7 bases, with 19 bases spanning the gap. The CDR3 here is CASSISPGGGSNEQFF. CDR3 nucleotides: TGTGCCAGTAGTATTTCACCCGGAGGGGGCTCAAATGAGCAGTTCTTC.

V is TRBV7-2 and J is TRBJ2-5; no clear D. This CDR3 comprises 14 residues. Trimming took off 5 bases at V and 4 bases at J, with 14 bases between the two ends. The germline V gene has CDR1 SGHTA and CDR2 FQGNSA. In nucleotides, the CDR3 is TGTGCCAGCAGCCCGTTCTCAGGTAGAGAGACCCAGTACTTC. Translated, it gives CASSPFSGRETQYF.